This entry lists 17 T cell receptor beta chains sequenced from one sample in a study of shared clonotypes between healthy human individuals. Profiled with immunoSEQ multiplex PCR; TCRdb holds only in-frame clones, not every one. The data contain more than 2,000,000 clones, more than 90% of them singletons. The sequenced sample was naive CD4+ T cells sorted from blood. Subset noted: CD45RA+ positively selected. These receptors were obtained from a young man in good health.

The chain uses TRBV27 and TRBJ2-7; maybe TRBD2 (5 bases). V dropped 5 bases and J dropped 9 bases, with 17 bases sitting between them. There are 13 residues in the CDR3. Per the germline V gene, CDR1 is MNHEY and CDR2 is SMNVEV (reference sequence). The CDR3 nucleotides are TGTGCCAGCAGTCTCACCGCATCCCGGGGGCAGTACTTC. Residues: CASSLTASRGQYF.

The count of this clone is one. The chain uses TRBV4-1 and TRBJ1-1, with D perhaps matching TRBD1 (6 bases). The CDR3 spans 14 residues. Germline V gene lookup returns CDR1 MGHRA and CDR2 YSYEKL. V dropped 0 bases and J dropped 11 bases, with 16 bases sitting between them. The CDR3 region is CASSQDMAGTTAFF. The CDR3 coding sequence is TGCGCCAGCAGCCAAGACATGGCCGGGACAACCGCTTTCTTT.

The V and J genes are TRBV7-3 and TRBJ2-1; 8 bases fit TRBD1. V shed 5 bases, J shed 2 bases, and the junction held 2 bases outside the gene matches. Germline CDR1 is SGHTA and CDR2 is FQGTGA. This CDR3 spans 14 amino acids. The CDR3 loop reads CASSRGQAYNEQFF. The DNA of the CDR3 is TGTGCCAGCAGCCGGGGACAGGCCTACAATGAGCAGTTCTTC.

This clone is a singleton in its sample. V is TRBV2 and J is TRBJ1-2, with TRBD1 matching 12 bases. Germline CDR1 reads SNHLY; CDR2 reads FYNNEI. With V trimmed by 4 bases and J by 0 bases, 6 bases remained unmatched. The CDR3 spans 17 residues. The CDR3 region is CASSGDRGRGSNYGYTF. The CDR3 region has the DNA TGTGCCAGCAGTGGGGACAGGGGGCGGGGGTCTAACTATGGCTACACCTTC.

The chain carries TRBV10-3 and TRBJ2-1, with D perhaps matching TRBD2 (6 bases). CDR1 ENHRY and CDR2 SYGVKD come from the germline V gene. Trimming cost V 7 bases and J 4 bases, with 14 bases left between them. This CDR3 is 14 amino acids long. DNA for the CDR3: TGTGCCATCAATCCGGGAGAGGAGTACAATGAGCAGTTCTTC. This translates into CAINPGEEYNEQFF.

The rearrangement links TRBV5-1 to TRBJ2-1, with 11 bases that match TRBD2. The J segment lost 4 bases and the V segment lost 2 bases, leaving 5 bases of the junction unmatched. Germline CDR1 and CDR2: SGHRS and YFSETQ. This CDR3 has 16 amino acids. The CDR3 here is CASSLGTSGPYNEQFF. CDR3 DNA: TGCGCCAGCAGCTTAGGGACTAGCGGACCTTACAATGAGCAGTTCTTC.

V and J are TRBV6-5 and TRBJ2-7; 8 bases fit TRBD1. Germline V gives CDR1 MNHEY, CDR2 SVGAGI. V dropped 6 bases and J dropped 2; count of bases not matched to a gene: 6. CDR3 length: 14 amino acids. This chain's CDR3 is CASRIGQGTYEQYF. CDR3 coding DNA: TGTGCCAGCAGGATAGGACAGGGTACCTACGAGCAGTACTTC.

The V gene is TRBV28, the J gene TRBJ1-4; D remains unclear. The CDR3 is made up of 13 amino acids. Germline CDR1 is MDHEN and CDR2 is SYDVKM. The ends were cut back, 5 bases at V and 1 base at J, with 5 bases in the middle. The CDR3 loop is CASSEETNEKLFF. The CDR3 DNA is TGTGCCAGCAGTGAGGAAACTAATGAAAAACTGTTTTTT.

The rearrangement joins TRBV19 to TRBJ1-1; 7 nucleotides align to TRBD1. The trim removed 6 bases at V and 4 bases at J, leaving 5 bases unmatched. CDR1 and CDR2 (germline): LNHDA, SQIVND (reference sequence). The CDR3 runs 13 residues. The CDR3 here is CASRADRVTEAFF. The CDR3 bases are TGTGCCAGTAGAGCCGACAGGGTCACTGAAGCTTTCTTT.

The V and J genes are TRBV4-2 and TRBJ1-2, with D possibly being TRBD1 (5 bases). This CDR3 has 15 amino acids. V lost 1 base and J lost 4, with 13 bases in between. The germline gives CDR1 LGHNA, CDR2 YNFKEQ. The DNA of the CDR3 is TGTGCCAGCAGCCAAGGTCTTCGGGGGTTCTATGGCTACACCTTC. Translating gives CASSQGLRGFYGYTF.

In DNA, the CDR3 is TGTGCCTGGAGTCGGCTCGGGACAGGGGGAAACACCATATATTTT. Protein: CAWSRLGTGGNTIYF. This rearrangement joins TRBV30 to TRBJ1-3, with TRBD1 identical over 9 bases. The CDR3 has 15 amino acids. Germline V CDR1 and CDR2: GTSNPN, SVGIG (reference sequence). V dropped 2 bases and J dropped 4; count of bases not matched to a gene: 6.

The V call is TRBV11-2, the J call TRBJ2-7; D is perhaps TRBD2 (7 bases). CDR3 length: 17 amino acids. CDR1 is SGHAT, CDR2 FQNNGV, per germline. With 4 bases removed from V and 1 base from J, the gap between germline ends came to 20 bases. The CDR3 DNA sequence: TGTGCCAGCAGCTCCTTAGTGGGAGGGGGAGGGTCCTACGAGCAGTACTTC. It yields the protein CASSSLVGGGGSYEQYF.

V usage is TRBV19 and J usage is TRBJ2-5, with TRBD2 as a possible D gene (5 bases). V shed 5 bases and J shed 4 bases, with 14 bases lying between them. Per the germline V gene, CDR1 is LNHDA and CDR2 is SQIVND (reference sequence). This CDR3 is built from 14 residues. Written as DNA, the CDR3 is TGTGCCAGTAGTGTAGGACTGGGCGCAGAGACCCAGTACTTC. This sequence encodes CASSVGLGAETQYF.

V is TRBV19 and J is TRBJ1-1; TRBD1 might be the D (5 bases). Germline V CDR1 and CDR2: LNHDA, SQIVND (reference sequence). The CDR3 is 13 residues long. The V end lost 10 bases, the J end lost 2 bases, and 14 bases lay between the germline ends. In nucleotides, the CDR3 is TGTGCCACGAGGGACGGCTCAAACACTGAAGCTTTCTTT. Protein sequence: CATRDGSNTEAFF.

V is TRBV10-3 and J is TRBJ2-7; D is perhaps TRBD1 (5 bases). CDR1 is ENHRY and CDR2 is SYGVKD in the germline V gene. Deletions cut 0 bases from V and 2 bases from J, with 11 bases between. This CDR3 spans 15 amino acids. This CDR3 reads CAISESRQSTYEQYF. Written as DNA, the CDR3 is TGTGCCATCAGTGAGTCCAGACAGTCCACCTACGAGCAGTACTTC.

This clone was found once. The chain has TRBV4-3 and TRBJ1-2; a possible D gene is TRBD1 (5 bases). There are 16 residues in the CDR3. The V gene's germline CDR1 is LGHNA and CDR2 YSLEER. Trimming removed 0 bases from V and 4 bases from J, with 15 bases in between. The CDR3 spells CASSQETTPRAYGYTF. CDR3 nucleotide sequence: TGCGCCAGCAGCCAAGAAACCACTCCCAGGGCCTATGGCTACACCTTC.

V usage is TRBV7-3 and J usage is TRBJ2-1; tentative D call: TRBD1 (5 bases). Trimming left V 2 bases short and J 9 bases short, with 20 bases between. The CDR3 totals 16 residues. Germline lookup yields CDR1 SGHTA and CDR2 FQGTGA. The CDR3 DNA is TGTGCCAGCAGCTTAGAGTTTGGGGCGGTCTGGAGTGAGCAGTTCTTC. Its translation is CASSLEFGAVWSEQFF.